The 3 T cell receptor beta chains reported below all come from one sample, sequenced in a study of blood T cells in healthy people across ages. PCR was performed a second time for about 7 to 11 cycles using a sample-barcoded 5' primer and a J-beta primer mix. Using its own MiXCR run on the 5' RACE reads, TCRdb lists one record per CDR3 protein. The sample holds about 620,000 distinct CDR3 sequences, 20% to 25% seen once. Sequenced input: blood. Every receptor here comes from a man aged 65-85 years in good health.

The J gene is TRBJ2-5, the V gene TRBV5-1, with 7 bases matching TRBD1. There are 13 residues in the CDR3. The germline V gene encodes CDR1 SGHRS and CDR2 YFSETQ. The J segment lost 5 bases and the V segment lost 4 bases, leaving 5 bases of the junction unmatched. The CDR3 here is CASSTTGEETQYF. In DNA form, the CDR3 reads TGCGCCAGCAGCACCACAGGGGAGGAGACCCAGTACTTC.

This clonotype has ten or more counts. This chain uses TRBV5-1 with TRBJ2-2; D uncertain. The germline V gene has CDR1 SGHRS and CDR2 YFSETQ. The length of the CDR3 is 16 residues. Trimming stripped 0 bases from V and 0 bases from J, with 9 bases between. The CDR3 bases are TGCGCCAGCAGCTTGGGGCAAACATCGAACACCGGGGAGCTGTTTTTT. Translating gives CASSLGQTSNTGELFF.

The gene calls are TRBV21-1 and TRBJ2-5. TRBV21-1 represents a pseudogene. CDR3 length equals 15 residues. CDR3 bases: TGTGCCAGCAGCAAATCAGTACAGTACCAAGAGACCCAGTACTTC. Its protein product is CASSKSVQYQETQYF.